Listed here is a single T cell receptor beta chain. Antigen specificity is unknown. The entry originates in a study of T cell responses to AZD1222 COVID-19 vaccine. Study findings and constraints: Compared with day 0, the breadth and depth of the Spike-specific TCR repertoire rose significantly after two doses of AZD1222. Nearly half of spike-specific TCRs reportedly go after variant regions that carry no mutations.

V gave up 1 base and J gave up 2 bases; unmatched junction bases: 7. Per germline, CDR1 MNHEY and CDR2 SVGEGT. This CDR3 has 17 amino acids. Method: immunoSEQ multiplex PCR; TCRdb's copy keeps in-frame clones and lacks some. The sample has fewer than 150,000 clones; 88% are singletons. Sequencing was performed on peripheral blood, taken 28 days after the second AZD1222 dose. The J gene is TRBJ2-3, the V gene TRBV6-2 or TRBV6-3; 9 bases fit TRBD2. The origin of this receptor is an adult who received the AZD1222 COVID-19 vaccine. CDR3 region: CASSYLPSGASTDTQYF. The CDR3 nucleotides read TGTGCCAGCAGTTACTTGCCTAGCGGGGCCTCCACAGATACGCAGTATTTT.